Below, 4 T cell receptor beta chains from the same sample are listed, as sequenced in a study of blood T cell repertoires in COVID-19. Repertoires were generated with immunoSEQ multiplex PCR, while TCRdb's copy carries only in-frame clones and drops some. The data contain about 220,000 clones, roughly 89% of them singletons. Specimen: PBMCs or T cells enriched from blood (not recorded which). The receptors shown here come from a woman in her 40s who had recovered from COVID-19.

The chain employs TRBV4-1 and TRBJ2-7, with D unresolved. V gave up 1 base and J gave up 0 bases, with 7 bases separating them. The V gene's germline CDR1 is MGHRA and CDR2 YSYEKL. The CDR3 sequence is 14 residues long. The CDR3 nucleotides are TGCGCCAGCAGCCAAGGGCACAGCTCCTACGAGCAGTACTTC. Protein sequence: CASSQGHSSYEQYF.

The CDR3 is CASSWDRELNVLTF. CDR3 bases: TGTGCCAGCAGCTGGGACAGGGAACTCAACGTCCTGACTTTC. The chain recombines TRBV6-2 or TRBV6-3 with TRBJ2-6, with 9 bases that match TRBD1. The ends lost 6 bases at V and 9 bases at J; junction bases unmatched: 6. This CDR3 is built from 14 residues. Germline-derived CDR1 and CDR2 are MNHEY and SVGEGT.

V is TRBV5-1 and J is TRBJ1-1; a weak D match, TRBD1 (5 bases). The V gene lost 4 bases and the J gene lost 1 base, with 8 bases spanning the gap. The CDR3 length is 13 residues. CDR1 and CDR2 (germline): SGHRS, YFSETQ. The CDR3 DNA reads as TGCGCCAGCAGCCGGACACGGAACACTGAAGCTTTCTTT. Protein sequence: CASSRTRNTEAFF.

The table lists this clone with a few counts. The chain couples TRBV7-9 to TRBJ2-7; D remains unclear. Germline lookup yields CDR1 SEHNR and CDR2 FQNEAQ (reference sequence). This CDR3 is 11 amino acids long. Trimming took 5 bases from V and 6 from J, leaving 8 bases between them. CDR3 in DNA: TGTGCCAGCAGCCCCCTGAGCGAGCAGTACGTC. It codes for CASSPLSEQYV.